The 11 T cell receptor beta chains below all came from one sample that was sequenced in a study of blood T cell repertoires in COVID-19. Data came from immunoSEQ multiplex PCR; TCRdb stores just in-frame clones and leaves some out. The table lists 180,000 or so clones, approximately 80% of them singletons. The sample was peripheral blood. These receptors originate from a woman in her 70s with COVID-19, enrolled during active disease.

CDR3 bases: TGTGCCAGCAGTGCACAGGTGAACACTGAAGCTTTCTTT. Its translation: CASSAQVNTEAFF. V and J are TRBV6-6 and TRBJ1-1; tentatively, D is TRBD1 (5 bases). Trimming took off 5 bases at V and 0 bases at J, with 7 bases between the two ends. The CDR3 totals 13 residues. Germline CDR1 is MNHNY and CDR2 is SVGAGI (reference sequence).

The chain uses TRBV6-2 or TRBV6-3 and TRBJ1-4; tentatively, D is TRBD1 (6 bases). The CDR3 is 12 amino acids. V lost 5 bases and J 10 bases, leaving 11 bases between the germline ends. Germline V gene sequence: CDR1 MNHEY, CDR2 SVGEGT. The CDR3 region is CASSQGSRKLFF. The CDR3 DNA sequence: TGTGCCAGCAGTCAGGGGAGCAGAAAACTGTTTTTT.

This chain links TRBV5-1 with TRBJ2-7, with 9 bases aligning to TRBD2. The V and J ends lost 4 bases and 3 bases, in that order; junction bases with no gene match: 8. Looked up from germline, CDR1 is SGHRS and CDR2 is YFSETQ. The CDR3 is made up of 15 amino acids. As DNA, the CDR3 is TGCGCCAGCAGCCCCGGACTAGCGCGACTCTACGAGCAGTACTTC. Its translation: CASSPGLARLYEQYF.

The rearrangement uses TRBV4-1 and TRBJ2-7; 11 bases align to TRBD2. This CDR3 is 15 amino acids long. After removal of 4 bases from V and 0 bases from J, the junction contained 2 bases not matched to a gene. Germline V gene data show CDR1 as MGHRA and CDR2 as YSYEKL. The CDR3 nucleotides read TGCGCCAGCAGCCGAACTAGCGGGAGCTCCTACGAGCAGTACTTC. It codes for CASSRTSGSSYEQYF.

The rearrangement uses TRBV6-5 and TRBJ1-1; 10 bases fit TRBD1. The V segment lost 4 bases and the J segment 5 bases; nucleotides outside the gene matches: 4. Germline CDR1 and CDR2: MNHEY and SVGAGI. This CDR3 region has 14 residues. Written as DNA, the CDR3 is TGTGCCAGCAGTTCGGGACAGGGGCGGACTGAAGCTTTCTTT. Translating gives CASSSGQGRTEAFF.

This sequence joins TRBV7-3 and TRBJ2-7; 10 bases match TRBD1. The CDR3 loop spans 17 amino acids. Germline V CDR1 and CDR2: SGHTA, FQGTGA. V lost 1 base, J lost 4 bases, and 10 bases stayed unmatched. CDR3 DNA sequence: TGTGCCAGCAGCTTAATTCTCCTGGGACAGGGGACGTACGAGCAGTACGTC. It codes for CASSLILLGQGTYEQYV.

In this sample, this clone turned up once. J is TRBJ1-2 and V is TRBV28; the D is unclear. Trimming took off 3 bases at V and 10 bases at J, with 18 bases between the two ends. The CDR3 covers 14 residues. The germline CDR1 and CDR2 sequences are MDHEN and SYDVKM. CDR3 region: CASSFSDLRGDYTF. The CDR3 DNA follows: TGTGCCAGCAGTTTCTCGGATTTGAGAGGAGACTACACCTTC.

This sequence joins TRBV5-1 and TRBJ2-1, with TRBD1 matching 11 bases. The CDR3 covers 16 residues. The V and J ends lost 4 bases and 9 bases, in that order; junction bases with no gene match: 12. Germline-derived CDR1 and CDR2 are SGHRS and YFSETQ. The CDR3 nucleotides are TGCGCCAGCAGCCGCTCTCCGGGACAGGGGGGACGTGAGCAGTTCTTC. Its protein is CASSRSPGQGGREQFF.

The V and J genes are TRBV14 and TRBJ2-5; 7 nucleotides agree with TRBD2. V was clipped by 3 bases and J by 3 bases; unmatched bases: 16. Germline V CDR1 and CDR2: SGHDN, FVKESK. The CDR3 totals 18 residues. The CDR3 DNA follows: TGTGCCAGCAGCCACCGTGTCGGGCGGGACTATTTTAAAGAGACCCAGTACTTC. Residues: CASSHRVGRDYFKETQYF.

The chain recombines TRBV6-5 with TRBJ2-5, with TRBD1 matching 7 bases. There are 12 residues in the CDR3. The V gene end was trimmed by 5 bases and the J gene end by 4 bases; junction bases not matched to a gene: 1. CDR1 is MNHEY, CDR2 SVGAGI, per germline. The CDR3 coding sequence is TGTGCCAGCAGTCCAGGGGGAGAGACCCAGTACTTC. The encoded protein is CASSPGGETQYF.

V and J are TRBV5-6 and TRBJ1-1, with TRBD1 identical over 8 bases. The V gene's germline CDR1 is SGHDT and CDR2 YYEEEE. The CDR3 runs 15 residues. The V gene end was trimmed by 4 bases and the J gene end by 1 base; junction bases not matched to a gene: 6. CDR3 region: CASSPWDRPNTEAFF. CDR3 nucleotides: TGTGCCAGCAGCCCGTGGGACAGGCCGAACACTGAAGCTTTCTTT.